This entry features one TCR beta chain sequence. The target antigen is unknown. Here immunoSEQ multiplex PCR was the method, and the copy in TCRdb shows in-frame clones only, minus some. The sample yields some 90,000 clones, about four fifths seen once. The data originate from a study of graft-versus-host responses after intestinal transplantation. The study, taken as a whole, reports: Early post-transplant HvG declines were associated with peak circulating GvH clone levels.

The sequence was collected from a human donor who received an intestinal transplant. The material was unstimulated CD4+ T cells sorted from spleen or lymph node cells, obtained before intestinal transplant.

CDR3 bases: TGTGCCAGCAGCTTGGGGCGGGATACGCAGTATTTT. Translated, it gives CASSLGRDTQYF. The chain links TRBV5-8 to TRBJ2-3, with no clear D. V was trimmed by 0 bases and J by 6 bases, leaving 5 bases between them. Germline V gene lookup returns CDR1 SGHTS and CDR2 YDEGEE. This CDR3 has 12 residues.